These 30 T cell receptor beta chains share one sample of origin, sequenced in a study of beta chain features in type 1 diabetes. As every portion of the isolated RNA was reverse transcribed, the sequencing read expressed TCRB transcripts. Using immunoSEQ multiplex PCR, the repertoire was profiled, and TCRdb retains in-frame clones only, with some absent. The sample holds over 300,000 clones; 7% to 10% are singletons and the top ten take roughly 1%. These receptors have no identified antigens. Whole-study findings and limits: Moderately but significantly shorter TCRB CDR3s were found in Type 1 diabetes patients in all four CD4+ subsets.

Sequenced material: central memory CD4+ T cells from blood. These receptors all come from a man younger than 40 with type 1 diabetes.

This chain links TRBV18 with TRBJ1-4; D call uncertain. V was shortened by 2 bases and J by 0 bases, with 7 bases between the two germline ends. Germline V CDR1 and CDR2: KGHSH, LQKENI. CDR3 size: 15 residues. CDR3 in DNA: TGTGCCAGCTCACCATCTCTTGCAACTAATGAAAAACTGTTTTTT. Protein product: CASSPSLATNEKLFF.

This chain joins TRBV5-1 and TRBJ1-4; 9 bases fit TRBD1. The CDR3 runs to 14 residues. V gave up 4 bases and J gave up 6 bases; unmatched junction bases: 4. The germline CDR1 and CDR2 sequences are SGHRS and YFSETQ. The CDR3 nucleotides read TGCGCCAGCAGCGCCGGACAGGGGCATGAAAAACTGTTTTTT. Translated, it gives CASSAGQGHEKLFF.

This clone was counted a few times. The chain recombines TRBV5-6 with TRBJ1-1; no definite D call. The CDR3 covers 14 residues. Germline V gene data show CDR1 as SGHDT and CDR2 as YYEEEE. Trimming stripped 4 bases from V and 3 bases from J, with 13 bases between. CDR3 nucleotides: TGTGCCAGCAGCCCCCTGACTGCGTACACTGAAGCTTTCTTT. The encoded protein is CASSPLTAYTEAFF.

The gene calls are TRBV10-3 and TRBJ2-7; 7 nucleotides line up with TRBD1. The CDR3 consists of 13 residues. Germline CDR1 and CDR2: ENHRY and SYGVKD. The ends lost 5 bases at V and 0 bases at J; junction bases unmatched: 1. The CDR3 bases are TGTGCCATCAGTCGGGACAGCTCCTACGAGCAGTACTTC. Encoded protein: CAISRDSSYEQYF.

This clone came up a few times. V is TRBV7-9 and J is TRBJ2-5, with a tentative D call TRBD1 (8 bases). This CDR3 has 15 amino acids. V was trimmed by 5 bases and J by 5 bases, leaving 18 bases between them. Germline assignment: CDR1 SEHNR and CDR2 FQNEAQ (reference sequence). CDR3 protein: CASSPRTGRGETQYF. The CDR3 bases are TGTGCCAGCAGCCCTCGGACAGGGCGGGGGGAGACCCAGTACTTC.

This chain connects TRBV7-9 to TRBJ1-4; 7 bases match TRBD1. The V segment lost 2 bases and the J segment 8 bases; nucleotides outside the gene matches: 8. CDR3 length: 15 amino acids. In germline, CDR1 is SEHNR, CDR2 FQNEAQ (reference sequence). The CDR3 region is CASSLSDRMQEKLFF. The CDR3 DNA sequence: TGTGCCAGCAGCTTATCGGACAGGATGCAAGAAAAACTGTTTTTT.

Many counts were recorded for this clone. This chain links TRBV19 with TRBJ2-1; 11 bases match TRBD2. CDR1 is LNHDA, CDR2 SQIVND, per germline (reference sequence). CDR3 length: 14 amino acids. After removal of 5 bases from V and 8 bases from J, the junction contained 5 bases not matched to a gene. The CDR3 spells CASSSISGGDEQFF. The CDR3 DNA is TGTGCCAGTAGTTCGATTAGCGGGGGGGATGAGCAGTTCTTC.

The V gene is TRBV7-2, the J gene TRBJ1-3, with D perhaps TRBD1 (6 bases). CDR1 and CDR2 from the germline V gene are SGHTA and FQGNSA. This CDR3 is built from 17 residues. Trimming took 6 bases from V and 4 from J, leaving 22 bases between them. The CDR3 region has the DNA TGTGCCAGCAGAGACACAGGGTTCAACATGGCCGGAAACACCATATATTTT. Its protein product is CASRDTGFNMAGNTIYF.

This chain links TRBV5-6 with TRBJ2-2; 9 positions match TRBD2. CDR1 SGHDT and CDR2 YYEEEE come from the germline V gene. The CDR3 sequence is 16 residues long. V was clipped by 5 bases and J by 1 base; unmatched bases: 6. CDR3 sequence reads: CASSQIAGENTGELFF. Here the CDR3 DNA reads TGTGCCAGCAGTCAGATAGCGGGGGAGAACACCGGGGAGCTGTTTTTT.

This clone has a handful of counts. The J gene is TRBJ2-5, the V gene TRBV10-1, with D perhaps TRBD2 (5 bases). The V and J ends lost 1 base and 1 base respectively, with 7 bases between them. Germline V gives CDR1 WNHNN, CDR2 SYGVQD (reference sequence). The CDR3 loop spans 14 amino acids. CDR3 protein: CASSEYGIQETQYF. In DNA form, the CDR3 reads TGCGCCAGCAGTGAGTACGGGATCCAAGAGACCCAGTACTTC.

Regarding this clone: Within the sample, other DNA sequences also encode this same CDR3. V usage is TRBV18 and J usage is TRBJ1-1; D gene uncertain. Germline CDR1 and CDR2: KGHSH and LQKENI. V was pared by 2 bases and J by 1 base, with 5 bases between. CDR3 length: 13 amino acids. In nucleotides, the CDR3 is TGTGCCAGCTCACCAGGACGGAACACTGAAGCTTTCTTT. This gives the protein CASSPGRNTEAFF.

This clone occurred a few times. This sequence joins TRBV6-5 and TRBJ2-1; 9 bases fit TRBD1. CDR3 size: 14 residues. The ends lost 3 bases at V and 5 bases at J; junction bases unmatched: 2. Germline V gene sequence: CDR1 MNHEY, CDR2 SVGAGI. The CDR3 region is CASSYRQGDNEQFF. CDR3 nucleotides: TGTGCCAGCAGTTATCGACAGGGGGACAATGAGCAGTTCTTC.

V and J are TRBV6-5 and TRBJ2-7, with 7 bases lining up with TRBD1. CDR3 size: 14 residues. Germline assignment: CDR1 MNHEY and CDR2 SVGAGI. V shed 2 bases, J shed 3 bases, and the junction held 4 bases outside the gene matches. CDR3 residues: CASSYRDSYYEQYF. In DNA, the CDR3 is TGTGCCAGCAGTTACAGGGACAGCTACTACGAGCAGTACTTC.

As concerns this clone: The same CDR3 can be traced to other DNA sequences in this sample. The chain recombines TRBV6-6 with TRBJ1-6; weak D call: TRBD1 (5 bases). The CDR3 contains 14 residues. Germline assignment: CDR1 MNHNY and CDR2 SVGAGI (reference sequence). The V end was cut by 10 bases, the J end by 10 bases, with 20 bases between. CDR3: CATISWQDNSPLHF. CDR3 bases: TGTGCCACCATTTCATGGCAGGACAACTCACCCCTCCACTTT.

V and J are TRBV7-9 and TRBJ1-1; D ambiguous. The V and J ends lost 1 base and 4 bases respectively, with 10 bases between them. Looked up from germline, CDR1 is SEHNR and CDR2 is FQNEAQ (reference sequence). This CDR3 has 14 residues. CDR3: CASSLEGGSTEAFF. The CDR3 region has the DNA TGTGCCAGCAGCTTAGAAGGAGGGTCCACTGAAGCTTTCTTT.

The J gene is TRBJ1-6, the V gene TRBV7-9, with 8 bases matching TRBD1. Germline lookup yields CDR1 SEHNR and CDR2 FQNEAQ (reference sequence). V lost 6 bases to trimming and J lost 7 bases; unmatched junction nucleotides: 8. The CDR3 loop spans 15 amino acids. CDR3 coding DNA: TGTGCCAGCAGGGACAGGGACTTGTTGAATTCACCCCTCCACTTT. Translating gives CASRDRDLLNSPLHF.

This clone showed up just a few times. The chain recombines TRBV29-1 with TRBJ2-5; the match to TRBD1 covers 7 bases. This CDR3 contains 12 residues. V dropped 4 bases and J dropped 5; count of bases not matched to a gene: 4. Germline V gene data show CDR1 as SQVTM and CDR2 as ANQGSEA. The CDR3 loop is CSVVGTEETQYF. CDR3 sequence (DNA): TGCAGCGTTGTAGGGACAGAGGAGACCCAGTACTTC.

V and J are TRBV29-1 and TRBJ2-2; 11 nucleotides align to TRBD1. CDR3 length equals 15 residues. The germline V gene encodes CDR1 SQVTM and CDR2 ANQGSEA. Losses at the gene ends were 1 base for V and 3 bases for J; bases not matched to a gene: 1. CDR3 sequence (DNA): TGCAGCGTTGAAGGGACAGGGGGCGACACCGGGGAGCTGTTTTTT. Protein product: CSVEGTGGDTGELFF.

This sequence joins TRBV29-1 and TRBJ2-1, with 9 bases that match TRBD1. Germline CDR1 SQVTM, CDR2 ANQGSEA. The CDR3 totals 17 residues. J lost 8 bases, V lost 2 bases, and 16 bases had no gene match. The CDR3 loop reads CSVESGGRDRVHDEQFF. The CDR3 nucleotides read TGCAGCGTTGAATCCGGGGGCCGGGACAGGGTTCACGATGAGCAGTTCTTC.

The chain joins TRBV11-2 to TRBJ2-3; 8 bases agree with TRBD1. Germline loops: CDR1 SGHAT, CDR2 FQNNGV. With V trimmed by 4 bases and J by 2 bases, 5 bases remained unmatched. The CDR3 runs to 15 residues. In DNA, the CDR3 is TGTGCCAGCAGCTGGACAGGGCCAAACACAGATACGCAGTATTTT. The encoded protein is CASSWTGPNTDTQYF.

This clone was observed a few times. V is TRBV7-8 and J is TRBJ2-7, with 9 positions matching TRBD1. There are 12 residues in the CDR3. Germline V gene data show CDR1 as SGHVS and CDR2 as FQNEAQ. The V segment lost 1 base and the J segment 12 bases; nucleotides outside the gene matches: 4. The CDR3 DNA is TGTGCCAGCAGCTTAGTTATGGGACAGGGGTACTTC. Residues: CASSLVMGQGYF. The full variable domain, in which reference TRBV7-8 and TRBJ2-7 provide the parts outside the CDR3, is GAGVSQSPRYKVAKRGQDVALRCDPISGHVSLFWYQQALGQGPEFLTYFQNEAQLDKSGLPSDRFFAERPEGSVSTLKIQRTQQEDSAVYLCASSLVMGQGYFGPGTRLTVT.

The sample holds a few counts of this clone. This chain connects TRBV5-6 to TRBJ2-7, with 7 bases that match TRBD2. The CDR3 runs 13 residues. J lost 2 bases, V lost 4 bases, and 3 bases had no gene match. The germline V gene has CDR1 SGHDT and CDR2 YYEEEE. The CDR3 protein is CASSVGGTYEQYF. CDR3 DNA sequence: TGTGCCAGCAGCGTCGGGGGGACCTACGAGCAGTACTTC.

J is TRBJ1-2 and V is TRBV20-1, with D maybe TRBD1 (5 bases). Trimming pared 5 bases from V and 10 bases from J, leaving 14 bases between. Germline assignment: CDR1 DFQATT and CDR2 SNEGSKA (reference sequence). The CDR3 totals 11 residues. The CDR3 DNA is TGCAGTGCTTCACCCCTAGGGGACTACACCTTC. Its translation is CSASPLGDYTF.

Only a few counts were recorded for this clone. This chain joins TRBV2 and TRBJ1-5, with 9 bases that match TRBD1. The CDR3 sequence is 14 residues long. J lost 7 bases, V lost 6 bases, and 7 bases had no gene match. The germline V gene encodes CDR1 SNHLY and CDR2 FYNNEI. The CDR3 reads CASSVQGAGQPQHF. For the CDR3, the DNA is TGTGCCAGCAGCGTACAGGGGGCTGGGCAGCCCCAGCATTTT.

This chain joins TRBV9 and TRBJ2-5, with 10 nucleotides matching TRBD1. The germline V gene has CDR1 SGDLS and CDR2 YYNGEE. The CDR3 length is 15 residues. V dropped 3 bases and J dropped 4; count of bases not matched to a gene: 6. CDR3 loop: CASSGQGAFRETQYF. The CDR3 DNA is TGTGCCAGCAGCGGACAGGGGGCGTTCCGAGAGACCCAGTACTTC. The full variable domain, its missing parts supplied by reference TRBV9 and TRBJ2-5, is DSGVTQTPKHLITATGQRVTLRCSPRSGDLSVYWYQQSLDQGLQFLIQYYNGEERAKGNILERFSAQQFPDLHSELNLSSLELGDSALYFCASSGQGAFRETQYFGPGTRLLVL.

The rearrangement links TRBV4-3 to TRBJ2-7; 8 bases line up with TRBD1. Trimming at V came to 0 bases and at J to 2 bases, leaving 3 bases not matched to a gene. Germline V gene lookup returns CDR1 LGHNA and CDR2 YSLEER. The CDR3 length is 15 residues. The CDR3 coding sequence is TGCGCCAGCAGCCAAGAGATGGGACAGGCCTACGAGCAGTACTTC. As protein: CASSQEMGQAYEQYF.

The rearrangement uses TRBV7-2 and TRBJ2-5, with 9 bases aligning to TRBD1. J lost 6 bases, V lost 5 bases, and 13 bases had no gene match. Germline V gene data show CDR1 as SGHTA and CDR2 as FQGNSA. The CDR3 extends over 16 amino acids. CDR3: CASSPSPTGGVKTQYF. As DNA, the CDR3 is TGTGCCAGCAGCCCCAGCCCCACAGGGGGCGTGAAGACCCAGTACTTC.

About this clone itself: The sample holds other DNA sequences that translate to the same CDR3. The CDR3 nucleotides read TGCGCCAGCAGCTTTTCACAGAGCCAAGAGACCCAGTACTTC. Translating gives CASSFSQSQETQYF. The V and J genes are TRBV5-1 and TRBJ2-5; D not resolved. The CDR3 extends over 14 amino acids. Germline V CDR1 and CDR2: SGHRS, YFSETQ. V lost 2 bases and J 1 base, leaving 9 bases between the germline ends.

Only a few counts were recorded for this clone. The rearrangement uses TRBV20-1 and TRBJ2-5; D remains unclear. Germline CDR1 and CDR2: DFQATT and SNEGSKA (reference sequence). The CDR3 is 11 residues long. V shed 1 base and J shed 7 bases, with 7 bases lying between them. CDR3 in DNA: TGCAGTGCTAGAGCCCACGCGACCCAGTACTTC. Translating it yields CSARAHATQYF.

The rearrangement links TRBV28 to TRBJ1-5, with D uncertain. Trimming cost V 1 base and J 9 bases, with 7 bases left between them. CDR1 and CDR2 (germline): MDHEN, SYDVKM. CDR3 length: 12 residues. The CDR3 region is CASSLLVVPQHF. As DNA, the CDR3 is TGTGCCAGCAGTTTATTAGTAGTGCCCCAGCATTTT.